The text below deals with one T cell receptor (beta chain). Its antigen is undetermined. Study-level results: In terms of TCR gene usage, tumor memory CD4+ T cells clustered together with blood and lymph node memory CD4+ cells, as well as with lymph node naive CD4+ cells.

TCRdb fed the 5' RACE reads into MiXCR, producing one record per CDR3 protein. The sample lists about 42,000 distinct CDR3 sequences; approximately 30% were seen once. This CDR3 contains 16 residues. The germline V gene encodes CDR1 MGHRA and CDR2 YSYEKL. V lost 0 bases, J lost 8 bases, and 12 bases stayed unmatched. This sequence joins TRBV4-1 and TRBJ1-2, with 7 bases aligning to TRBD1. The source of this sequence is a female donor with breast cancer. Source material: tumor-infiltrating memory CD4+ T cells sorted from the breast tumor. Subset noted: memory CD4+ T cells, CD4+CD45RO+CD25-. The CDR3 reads CASSQDSKGKTGGYTF. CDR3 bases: TGCGCCAGCAGCCAAGATTCGAAAGGGAAGACAGGGGGCTACACCTTC.